The T cell receptor beta chain under discussion was sequenced for a study of blood T cells in healthy people across ages. General observations from the study: The diversity estimates, figures obtained from one million T cells, were considered underestimates.

The sample holds a few counts of this clonotype. Its antigen is unidentified. A second roughly 7 to 11 cycle PCR used barcoded and J-beta primers. In TCRdb, the 5' RACE reads were re-called with MiXCR into one record per CDR3 protein. The data show 600,000 to 650,000 distinct CDR3 sequences, with approximately 59% seen just once and over 30% held by the top ten. Germline-derived CDR1 and CDR2 are SGHRS and YFSETQ. The CDR3 has 13 amino acids. The V end lost 2 bases, the J end lost 5 bases, and 10 bases lay between the germline ends. The origin of this receptor is a man between 60 and 75 years old in good health. The V call is TRBV5-1, the J call TRBJ2-5; D gene uncertain. Sequencing used blood. The CDR3 loop is CASSFGLTETQYF. The DNA for the CDR3 is TGCGCCAGCAGCTTCGGTCTAACGGAGACCCAGTACTTC.